Sequencing of this T cell receptor beta chain was carried out in a study of T cell changes during pregnancy in multiple sclerosis. Clones were sequenced by immunoSEQ multiplex PCR, and TCRdb holds only the in-frame ones, with some missing. The data hold roughly 39,000 clones, with around 90% observed a single time. The clonotype comes from a female donor in good health, enrolled as a control in a pregnancy study. Here the sequenced sample was CD4+ T cells from peripheral blood mononuclear cells, taken after pregnancy.

The CDR3 DNA follows: TGTGCCAGCAGCTCAACCGGGACTAGCGGATACGAGCAGTACTTC. It translates to CASSSTGTSGYEQYF. This chain connects TRBV7-9 to TRBJ2-7, with 11 bases matching TRBD2. Germline trimming cut 4 bases from V and 4 bases from J; bases unmatched to any gene: 6. The germline V gene has CDR1 SEHNR and CDR2 FQNEAQ (reference sequence). This CDR3 region has 15 residues.